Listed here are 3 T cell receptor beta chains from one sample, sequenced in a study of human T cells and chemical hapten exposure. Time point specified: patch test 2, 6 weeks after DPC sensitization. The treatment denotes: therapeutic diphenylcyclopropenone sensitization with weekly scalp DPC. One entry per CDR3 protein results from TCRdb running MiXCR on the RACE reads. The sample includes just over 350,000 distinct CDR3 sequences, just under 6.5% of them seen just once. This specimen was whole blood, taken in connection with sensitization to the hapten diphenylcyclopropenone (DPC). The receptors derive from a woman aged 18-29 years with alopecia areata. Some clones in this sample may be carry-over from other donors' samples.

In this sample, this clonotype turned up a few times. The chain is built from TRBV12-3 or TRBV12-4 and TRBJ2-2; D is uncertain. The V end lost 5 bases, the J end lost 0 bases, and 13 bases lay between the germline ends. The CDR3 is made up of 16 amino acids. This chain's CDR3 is CASSLFGISNTGELFF. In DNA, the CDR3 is TGTGCCAGCAGTCTATTTGGAATTTCGAACACCGGGGAGCTGTTTTTT.

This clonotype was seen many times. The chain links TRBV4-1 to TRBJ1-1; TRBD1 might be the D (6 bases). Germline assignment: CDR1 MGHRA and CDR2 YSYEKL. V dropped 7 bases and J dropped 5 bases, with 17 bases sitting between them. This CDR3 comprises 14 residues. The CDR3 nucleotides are TGCGCCAGCAAACCGTGGCCACAGGGAACTGAAGCTTTCTTT. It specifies CASKPWPQGTEAFF.

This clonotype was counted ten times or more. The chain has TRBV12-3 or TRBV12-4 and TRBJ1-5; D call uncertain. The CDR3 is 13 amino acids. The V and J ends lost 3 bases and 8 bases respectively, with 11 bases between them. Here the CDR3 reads CASSLGFGKPQHF. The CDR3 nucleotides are TGTGCCAGCAGTTTGGGCTTTGGGAAGCCCCAGCATTTT.